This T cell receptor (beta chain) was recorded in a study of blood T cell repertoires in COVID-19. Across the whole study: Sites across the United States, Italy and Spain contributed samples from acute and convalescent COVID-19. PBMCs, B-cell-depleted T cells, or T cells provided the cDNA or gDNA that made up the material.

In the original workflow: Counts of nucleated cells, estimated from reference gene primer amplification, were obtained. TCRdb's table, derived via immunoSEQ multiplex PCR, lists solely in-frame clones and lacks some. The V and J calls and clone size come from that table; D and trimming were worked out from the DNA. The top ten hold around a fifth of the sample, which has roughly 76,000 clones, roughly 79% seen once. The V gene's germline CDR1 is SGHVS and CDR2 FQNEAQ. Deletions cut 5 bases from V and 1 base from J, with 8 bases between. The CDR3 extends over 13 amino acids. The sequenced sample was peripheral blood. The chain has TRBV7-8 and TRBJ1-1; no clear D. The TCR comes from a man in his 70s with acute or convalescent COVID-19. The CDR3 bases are TGTGCCAGCAGCACTACACGGAACACTGAAGCTTTCTTT. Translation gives CASSTTRNTEAFF.